This TCR beta chain was retrieved from a study of T cells after yellow fever vaccination. TCRdb called the 5' RACE reads again in MiXCR, with one record for every CDR3 protein. This table has 500,000 to 650,000 distinct CDR3 sequences, about 12% appearing once. This clonotype has just a few counts. V lost 5 bases, J lost 4 bases, and 8 bases stayed unmatched. There are 16 residues in the CDR3. Per the germline V gene, CDR1 is SGHTA and CDR2 is FQGNSA. The sample here was PBMCs, taken on the day of the yellow fever booster vaccination. The TCR comes from a man aged 25-40 years who received the YFV17D yellow fever vaccine. The gene calls are TRBV7-2 and TRBJ2-3; TRBD2 agrees at 11 bases. The CDR3: CASSPGGGLAADTQYF. As DNA, the CDR3 is TGTGCCAGCAGCCCTGGTGGGGGACTAGCGGCAGATACGCAGTATTTT.